A single sample is the source of the 21 T cell receptor beta chains below, sequenced in a study of T cells in Graves' hyperthyroidism and ophthalmopathy. Amplified TCR beta CDR3 regions came from RNA transcripts. The TCR CDR3 was amplified in a first-round RT-PCR using the HTBI primer set. In TCRdb, the multiplex PCR reads were re-called with MiXCR into one record per CDR3 protein. Of roughly 400,000 distinct CDR3 sequences in the sample, more than 12% are singletons; the top ten hold around 27%. The sample taken for sequencing was blood. The receptors shown here come from a man in his fifties or sixties with Graves' ophthalmopathy.

This clonotype has ten or more counts. This chain uses TRBV7-9 with TRBJ1-2; possibly TRBD1 for D (6 bases). The V and J ends lost 2 bases and 0 bases respectively, with 10 bases between them. The CDR3 has 15 residues. Germline loops: CDR1 SEHNR, CDR2 FQNEAQ (reference sequence). CDR3 sequence: CASSLTGLPNYGYTF. CDR3 bases: TGTGCCAGCAGCTTAACAGGGCTTCCTAACTATGGCTACACCTTC.

This clonotype has ten or more counts. The rearrangement joins TRBV7-2 to TRBJ2-7; maybe TRBD2 (7 bases). The CDR3 is 15 amino acids. CDR1 and CDR2 (germline): SGHTA, FQGNSA. The V gene lost 1 base and the J gene lost 5 bases, with 15 bases spanning the gap. The CDR3: CASSLDGGRSDEQYF. CDR3 sequence (DNA): TGTGCCAGCAGCTTAGACGGGGGGCGCTCGGACGAGCAGTACTTC.

In its sample, this clonotype was seen many times. V and J are TRBV20-1 and TRBJ2-3, with 11 positions matching TRBD2. The CDR3 is 18 residues long. CDR1 is DFQATT and CDR2 is SNEGSKA in the germline V gene (reference sequence). J lost 1 base, V lost 3 bases, and 12 bases had no gene match. The CDR3 reads CSASSTSGRGGGTDTQYF. In DNA, the CDR3 is TGCAGTGCTAGCTCTACTAGCGGGAGAGGGGGGGGCACAGATACGCAGTATTTT.

In its sample, this clonotype was seen many times. The chain employs TRBV24-1 and TRBJ2-3; D call uncertain. Germline V gene data show CDR1 as KGHDR and CDR2 as SFDVKD. CDR3 length equals 11 residues. V dropped 4 bases and J dropped 8 bases, with 6 bases sitting between them. CDR3 residues: CATSEGITQYF. CDR3 nucleotide sequence: TGTGCCACCAGTGAGGGGATTACGCAGTATTTT.

This clonotype was detected only a few times. The V and J genes are TRBV12-3 or TRBV12-4 and TRBJ2-5; D not certain. Trimming took off 6 bases at V and 2 bases at J, with 16 bases between the two ends. The CDR3 covers 15 residues. CDR3 region: CASSRFLGIQETQYF. Here the CDR3 DNA reads TGTGCCAGCAGCCGGTTCTTGGGGATACAAGAGACCCAGTACTTC.

This clonotype was seen a few times. The rearrangement links TRBV9 to TRBJ2-2; D remains ambiguous. Trimming left V 6 bases short and J 6 bases short, with 12 bases between. CDR3 size: 13 residues. Germline assignment: CDR1 SGDLS and CDR2 YYNGEE. The CDR3 loop reads CASKATVAGELFF. DNA of the CDR3: TGTGCCAGCAAGGCCACCGTGGCCGGGGAGCTGTTTTTT.

The chain joins TRBV5-5 to TRBJ1-5; no definite D call. This CDR3 has 16 amino acids. Trimming shortened V by 5 bases and J by 1 base, and 16 bases separated the two germline ends. Germline assignment: CDR1 SGHKS and CDR2 YYEKEE (reference sequence). The DNA for the CDR3 is TGTGCCAGCAGTTACCACAGAAATAGCAGCAATCAGCCCCAGCATTTT. This gives the protein CASSYHRNSSNQPQHF.

This clonotype was picked up many times. Written as DNA, the CDR3 is TGTGCCAGCAGCTTAGATGGAAGGGGGCGAGATACGCAGTATTTT. Protein: CASSLDGRGRDTQYF. The V and J genes are TRBV11-3 and TRBJ2-3, with 7 positions matching TRBD1. The CDR3 totals 15 residues. J gave up 5 bases and V 0 bases, and 5 bases lay outside the gene matches. CDR1 SGHNT and CDR2 YENEEA come from the germline V gene.

This clonotype was picked up many times. The chain has TRBV28 and TRBJ1-1, with D tentatively TRBD1 (5 bases). Trimming left V 4 bases short and J 6 bases short, with 12 bases between. Germline values: CDR1 MDHEN, CDR2 SYDVKM. The CDR3 contains 13 residues. The chain's CDR3 is CASSWTILAEAFF. Here the CDR3 DNA reads TGTGCCAGCAGTTGGACAATACTCGCTGAAGCTTTCTTT.

This clonotype appeared a few times. V gene TRBV20-1 combines with J gene TRBJ2-1; 7 bases map to TRBD1. CDR1 is DFQATT, CDR2 SNEGSKA, per germline (reference sequence). Trimming cost V 0 bases and J 5 bases; bases outside gene matches: 7. The CDR3 is 15 amino acids. The CDR3 is CSARDLGQANNEQFF. The CDR3 coding sequence is TGCAGTGCTAGAGATCTTGGACAGGCCAACAATGAGCAGTTCTTC.

This clonotype appeared a few times. V gene TRBV6-1 combines with J gene TRBJ1-5; D is undetermined. This CDR3 has 15 residues. The V and J ends lost 6 bases and 5 bases respectively, with 17 bases between them. The germline V gene encodes CDR1 MNHNS and CDR2 SASEGT. The CDR3 is CASRRLTFVDQPQHF. The CDR3 region has the DNA TGTGCCAGCAGGCGTTTGACCTTTGTCGATCAGCCCCAGCATTTT.

The CDR3 is CASKMGLAGTNTGELFF. The CDR3 coding sequence is TGTGCCAGCAAGATGGGACTAGCGGGAACGAACACCGGGGAGCTGTTTTTT. V usage is TRBV2 and J usage is TRBJ2-2; 13 bases map to TRBD2. Germline CDR1 SNHLY, CDR2 FYNNEI. V lost 7 bases, J lost 0 bases, and 5 bases stayed unmatched. This CDR3 region has 17 residues.

This clonotype has a handful of counts. This sequence joins TRBV28 and TRBJ2-6, with TRBD2 as a possible D gene (5 bases). V was pared by 5 bases and J by 3 bases, with 14 bases between. The CDR3 length is 16 residues. Germline V gives CDR1 MDHEN, CDR2 SYDVKM. CDR3 in amino acids: CASSIRTRSGANVLTF. Here the CDR3 DNA reads TGTGCCAGCAGTATACGAACTAGGAGTGGGGCCAACGTCCTGACTTTC.

This clonotype was counted ten times or more. The V and J genes are TRBV19 and TRBJ2-1; D might be TRBD1 or TRBD2, each matching 5 bases. Deletions cut 6 bases from V and 4 bases from J, with 16 bases between. Germline lookup yields CDR1 LNHDA and CDR2 SQIVND (reference sequence). The CDR3 has 15 amino acids. CDR3 sequence (DNA): TGTGCCAGTAGATGGGGGTCCCCCGTGTACAATGAGCAGTTCTTC. It specifies CASRWGSPVYNEQFF. Full variable domain (remainder filled in from reference TRBV19 and TRBJ2-1): DGGITQSPKYLFRKEGQNVTLSCEQNLNHDAMYWYRQDPGQGLRLIYYSQIVNDFQKGDIAEGYSVSREKKESFPLTVTSAQKNPTAFYLCASRWGSPVYNEQFFGPGTRLTVL.

The V call is TRBV6-2 or TRBV6-3, the J call TRBJ2-1; 13 bases map to TRBD2. The CDR3 length is 16 residues. Per the germline V gene, CDR1 is MNHEY and CDR2 is SVGEGT. With 6 bases clipped from V and 7 bases from J, the junction kept 9 bases outside the gene matches. DNA of the CDR3: TGTGCCAGCAGCGTGCTACTAGCGGGAGGGCCGAATGAGCAGTTCTTC. Residues: CASSVLLAGGPNEQFF.

This clonotype was detected only a few times. The V call is TRBV11-3, the J call TRBJ2-5; D may be TRBD2 (5 bases). Per the germline V gene, CDR1 is SGHNT and CDR2 is YENEEA. Deletions cut 5 bases from V and 2 bases from J, with 21 bases between. The CDR3 runs 17 residues. The CDR3 spells CASSPPEVGVGQETQYF. The CDR3 DNA follows: TGTGCCAGCAGCCCACCCGAGGTGGGAGTAGGGCAAGAGACCCAGTACTTC.

V usage is TRBV27 and J usage is TRBJ2-4, with D perhaps TRBD2 (5 bases). Trimming took 5 bases from V and 2 from J, leaving 16 bases between them. CDR1 MNHEY and CDR2 SMNVEV come from the germline V gene (reference sequence). There are 16 residues in the CDR3. CDR3 DNA sequence: TGTGCCAGCAGTCATGAGTTCCGGGGTCCCAAAAACATTCAGTACTTC. Protein: CASSHEFRGPKNIQYF.

This clonotype was seen once. The genes are TRBV19 and TRBJ2-5; D uncertain. The ends were cut back, 4 bases at V and 6 bases at J, with 12 bases in the middle. CDR1 is LNHDA and CDR2 is SQIVND in the germline V gene (reference sequence). This CDR3 comprises 13 residues. The CDR3 loop reads CASSREVGQTQYF. The CDR3 DNA sequence: TGTGCCAGTAGTAGAGAGGTAGGGCAGACCCAGTACTTC.

This clonotype was recorded many times. This chain connects TRBV7-8 to TRBJ2-7, with TRBD2 identical over 9 bases. Germline assignment: CDR1 SGHVS and CDR2 FQNEAQ. J lost 0 bases, V lost 4 bases, and 10 bases had no gene match. This CDR3 has 17 residues. CDR3 sequence reads: CASSSGIAGVHSYEQYF. Here the CDR3 DNA reads TGTGCCAGCAGCTCTGGGATAGCGGGAGTCCACTCCTACGAGCAGTACTTC.

The chain uses TRBV27 and TRBJ2-7, with 8 bases fitting TRBD2. This CDR3 region has 12 residues. V shed 9 bases, J shed 5 bases, and the junction held 6 bases outside the gene matches. Per germline, CDR1 MNHEY and CDR2 SMNVEV (reference sequence). This CDR3 reads CARPGLVHEQYF. As DNA, the CDR3 is TGTGCCAGGCCGGGACTAGTCCACGAGCAGTACTTC.

The sample holds many counts of this clonotype. This sequence joins TRBV28 and TRBJ2-7; D ambiguous. The CDR3 runs 12 residues. Germline V gene data show CDR1 as MDHEN and CDR2 as SYDVKM. Trimming took off 5 bases at V and 2 bases at J, with 7 bases between the two ends. CDR3 DNA sequence: TGTGCCAGCAGTCACCTCGCCTACGAGCAGTACTTC. This sequence encodes CASSHLAYEQYF.